This T cell receptor (beta chain) was identified during a study of memory CD4+ T cells and cytomegalovirus serostatus (dated by TCRdb to about 2019). For the study in its entirety: A total of 35 or so healthy Belgian adults, of whom 9 were CMV seropositive and about 25 were CMV seronegative, were included in the cohort. The study sequenced CD4+ memory TCRbeta repertoires of a Belgian cohort with known cytomegalovirus serostatus to replicate a published TCR-based CMV serostatus classifier.

On this clone: The clone's antigen remains unknown. One base away there is no much larger clone; base qualities are not given.

Study-wide findings and limitations: Only CD4+CD45RO+ memory cells were sequenced, in contrast to the original study, which included naive and memory CD4+ and CD8+ populations. Among the 150 to 200 previously reported CMV-associated TCRbeta sequences, 67 showed up in the CD4+ memory repertoires, with each one found in between one and five individuals. On the Belgian cohort, the classifier built on the original framework reached a median bootstrapped AUC of about 0.95, with a 95% CI of 0.76-1.00. For predicting CMV serostatus, the median bootstrapped AUC was roughly 0.96 using the original framework and around 0.91 using a US-trained random forest. Results were interpreted as suggesting that the CMV-associated TCR signature is largely present in the CD4+ memory repertoire.

A FACSAria II was used to sort memory CD4+ T cells, defined as single viable CD3+CD4+CD8-CD45RO+ cells. To determine CMV serostatus, a Roche Elecsys assay was used that detects serum IgG against CMV pp150, pp28, p38 and p52. After the samples were thawed, total CD4+ T cells were enriched through positive selection using CD4 magnetic microbeads. The samples came from a different study that was designed specifically to examine the CD4+ T cell memory repertoire. Peripheral blood mononuclear cells were isolated and cryopreserved following standard operating procedures; serum was stored at -80 °C. Staining used CD3-PerCP (BW264/56), CD4-APC (RPA-T4), CD45RO-PE (UCHT1) and CD8-Pacific Orange (3B5) antibodies, with Sytox blue excluding non-viable cells. The Quick-DNA Microprep Kit was used to extract genomic DNA from the sorted cells. Amplification of TCRbeta DNA was done with the immunoSEQ hsTCRbeta kit, following the protocol from the manufacturer. An Illumina MiSeq instrument was used to sequence the TCRbeta libraries. As for how the authors treated the data: Removing out-of-frame sequences left a few million distinct TCRbeta sequences, an average of roughly 68,000 per individual. Each individual was scored using the number of 160 or so previously reported CMV-associated TCRbeta sequences that the individual carried and the total number of productive distinct TCRbeta sequences. A beta-binomial model was reimplemented in Python, and random forests from scikit-learn, run with default parameters, were trained on data from the US cohort. Classifier performance on the Belgian cohort was summarized as median AUC with percentile confidence intervals over 10,000 bootstrap iterations. As stored in TCRdb, this immuneACCESS dataset retains in-frame rearrangements with V and J assigned. A fraction of the clones does not appear; measured against another copy, unresolved V genes explain less than half of the discrepancy, and the remainder lacks a known reason. From that table come the V and J calls and clone size; the DNA was used to work out D and trimming. This sample has 60,000 to 70,000 clones in its table, and around 82% of those were observed once. Around 0.53% of the sample belongs to the ten largest clones.

Sequencing input: memory CD4+ T cells from blood. The source of this sequence is an adult in good health and CMV-seronegative. Some clones in this sample may be carry-over from other donors' samples.

Here the CDR3 is given as CASSLAGGGNSPLHF. The sequence in DNA is TGTGCCAGCAGCTTAGCGGGGGGTGGTAATTCACCCCTCCACTTT. Rearrangement joined TRBV11-2 to TRBJ1-6; TRBD1 could be the D gene, as 5 bases match. The germline V gene sets CDR1 to SGHAT and CDR2 to FQNNGV. From the cysteine through the phenylalanine, the CDR3 covers 15 amino acids. CDR3 DNA only is kept here, 45 bases in frame from base 1. Trimming at the junction amounts to 1 base on V and 6 bases on J, and the germline ends lie 10 bases apart.